A single sample is the source of the 15 T cell receptor beta chains below, sequenced in a study of OX40 agonist ivuxolimab in advanced cancers. The assay was immunoSEQ multiplex PCR, and TCRdb's table has in-frame clones only and misses some. The sample includes some 120,000 clones, 85% to 95% of them seen just once. The sequences come from CD4+ or CD8+ T cells sorted from blood, collected in a trial of the OX40 agonist ivuxolimab. The receptors stem from an adult with an advanced solid tumor such as melanoma, head and neck, liver or kidney cancer.

The chain carries TRBV28 and TRBJ2-7, with 7 bases lining up with TRBD1. This CDR3 contains 14 residues. Germline CDR1 MDHEN, CDR2 SYDVKM. V shed 5 bases, J shed 5 bases, and the junction held 9 bases outside the gene matches. The CDR3: CASSPTDRVDEQYF. The CDR3 DNA reads as TGTGCCAGCAGTCCTACTGACAGGGTCGACGAGCAGTACTTC.

The rearrangement uses TRBV28 and TRBJ1-2; D is perhaps TRBD1 (6 bases). CDR1 is MDHEN, CDR2 SYDVKM, per germline. The CDR3 is made up of 14 amino acids. With 3 bases removed from V and 4 bases from J, the gap between germline ends came to 12 bases. The CDR3 coding sequence is TGTGCCAGCAGTTTGCTACAGGGAGGCTATGGCTACACCTTC. This sequence encodes CASSLLQGGYGYTF.

The rearrangement links TRBV25-1 to TRBJ2-2; TRBD2 agrees at 8 bases. The junction had 8 bases not matched to a gene; V was cut back by 4 bases and J by 7 bases. The CDR3 covers 15 residues. CDR1 is MGHDK and CDR2 is SYGVNS in the germline V gene. CDR3 nucleotide sequence: TGTGCCAGCAGTGGAGAGCGGGAGTGGATCGGGGAGCTGTTTTTT. Translated, it gives CASSGEREWIGELFF. Full variable domain (rest looked up from reference TRBV25-1 and TRBJ2-2): EADIYQTPRYLVIGTGKKITLECSQTMGHDKMYWYQQDPGMELHLIHYSYGVNSTEKGDLSSESTVSRIRTEHFPLTLESARPSHTSQYLCASSGEREWIGELFFGEGSRLTVL.

The chain links TRBV19 to TRBJ2-7, with 7 bases lining up with TRBD1. In germline, CDR1 is LNHDA, CDR2 SQIVND (reference sequence). V was clipped by 6 bases and J by 7 bases; unmatched bases: 9. The CDR3 length is 13 residues. The CDR3 nucleotides are TGTGCCAGTAGCTGGACAGGCTTCGAAGAGCAGTACTTC. Its translation: CASSWTGFEEQYF.

The chain combines TRBV5-8 with TRBJ1-5, with 10 positions matching TRBD1. The germline gives CDR1 SGHTS, CDR2 YDEGEE. Trimming cost V 6 bases and J 5 bases; bases outside gene matches: 8. The CDR3 sequence is 15 residues long. In nucleotides, the CDR3 is TGTGCCAGCACTCTCATAGGGACAGGGGATCAGCCCCAGCATTTT. Its protein is CASTLIGTGDQPQHF.

The gene calls are TRBV27 and TRBJ1-2; D might be TRBD1 (6 bases). From germline, CDR1 is MNHEY and CDR2 SMNVEV (reference sequence). Trimming shortened V by 5 bases and J by 2 bases, and 15 bases separated the two germline ends. The CDR3 loop spans 15 amino acids. For the CDR3, the DNA is TGTGCCAGCAGTGCCCACAGGGATGGGAACTATGGCTACACCTTC. The encoded protein is CASSAHRDGNYGYTF.

V is TRBV5-1 and J is TRBJ2-5, with D hard to call. CDR1 and CDR2 (germline): SGHRS, YFSETQ. Trimming took off 4 bases at V and 4 bases at J, with 11 bases between the two ends. The CDR3 consists of 13 residues. Here the CDR3 reads CASSVALRETQYF. In DNA form, the CDR3 reads TGCGCCAGCAGCGTTGCCCTGAGAGAGACCCAGTACTTC.

This clone has just a few counts. V gene TRBV29-1 combines with J gene TRBJ1-5; D is uncertain. Germline CDR1 is SQVTM and CDR2 is ANQGSEA. Trimming left V 4 bases short and J 4 bases short, with 8 bases between. CDR3 length equals 12 residues. The CDR3 DNA sequence: TGCAGCGTTGCACAGTCTAATCAGCCCCAGCATTTT. This gives the protein CSVAQSNQPQHF. Combining the CDR3 with reference TRBV29-1 and TRBJ1-5 gives the whole variable domain SAVISQKPSRDICQRGTSLTIQCQVDSQVTMMFWYRQQPGQSLTLIATANQGSEATYESGFVIDKFPISRPNLTFSTLTVSNMSPEDSSIYLCSVAQSNQPQHFGDGTRLSIL.

The chain recombines TRBV27 with TRBJ1-5, with no clear D. V was pared by 8 bases and J by 4 bases, with 6 bases between. Germline assignment: CDR1 MNHEY and CDR2 SMNVEV (reference sequence). The CDR3 is 11 residues long. The CDR3 sequence: CASGLNQPQHF. Written as DNA, the CDR3 is TGTGCCAGCGGCCTTAATCAGCCCCAGCATTTT.

V and J are TRBV9 and TRBJ2-7; 7 bases are a match to TRBD2. Losses at the gene ends were 4 bases for V and 4 bases for J; bases not matched to a gene: 11. The CDR3 is 15 amino acids. Germline CDR1 reads SGDLS; CDR2 reads YYNGEE. The DNA of the CDR3 is TGTGCCAGCAGCCTCGGAGGGGAAGCGGGATACGAGCAGTACTTC. Translating gives CASSLGGEAGYEQYF.

This clone was picked up one time. The chain uses TRBV11-3 and TRBJ2-3, with unresolved D. The CDR3 runs to 12 residues. In germline, CDR1 is SGHNT, CDR2 YENEEA. V was trimmed by 5 bases and J by 0 bases, leaving 3 bases between them. The CDR3 reads CASSLSTDTQYF. The CDR3 DNA follows: TGTGCCAGCAGCCTTAGCACAGATACGCAGTATTTT. Using reference TRBV11-3 and TRBJ2-3 for the parts outside the CDR3, the full variable domain is EAGVVQSPRYKIIEKKQPVAFWCNPISGHNTLYWYLQNLGQGPELLIRYENEEAVDDSQLPKDRFSAERLKGVDSTLKIQPAELGDSAVYLCASSLSTDTQYFGPGTRLTVL.

This rearrangement joins TRBV18 to TRBJ1-1; D ambiguous. V lost 2 bases, J lost 4 bases, and 17 bases lay in between. Per germline, CDR1 KGHSH and CDR2 LQKENI. The CDR3 is 16 residues long. CDR3 nucleotides: TGTGCCAGCTCACCATCCGGGGTAACCGGCAGCACTGAAGCTTTCTTT. Translated: CASSPSGVTGSTEAFF.

The genes are TRBV6-4 and TRBJ2-7, with 7 bases fitting TRBD1. The germline V gene has CDR1 MRHNA and CDR2 SNTAGT. The junction had 11 bases not matched to a gene; V was cut back by 0 bases and J by 3 bases. There are 17 residues in the CDR3. The CDR3 reads CASSDSDAQGNYYEQYF. As DNA, the CDR3 is TGTGCCAGCAGTGACTCGGACGCACAGGGGAATTACTACGAGCAGTACTTC.

This clone was found once. This chain connects TRBV28 to TRBJ2-5, with D possibly matching TRBD2 (5 bases). CDR1 and CDR2 from the germline V gene are MDHEN and SYDVKM. Deletions cut 5 bases from V and 5 bases from J, with 9 bases between. The CDR3 has 12 amino acids. The CDR3 protein is CASSGERETQYF. The CDR3, as DNA: TGTGCCAGCAGTGGGGAGCGGGAGACCCAGTACTTC.

This clone was seen only once. The V and J genes are TRBV6-1 and TRBJ2-4; D uncertain. This CDR3 contains 14 residues. V lost 3 bases and J 7 bases, leaving 13 bases between the germline ends. Germline V lookup: CDR1 MNHNS, CDR2 SASEGT. The DNA of the CDR3 is TGTGCCAGCAGTGAGTCCCCGGCCCCCAACATTCAGTACTTC. Encoded protein: CASSESPAPNIQYF.